Following are 14 T cell receptor beta chains from one sample sequenced in a study of T cell clusters in autoimmune cytopenias (dated 2019 in TCRdb). TRB amplification used 200 to 300 ng of peripheral blood genomic DNA, tens of thousands of genome equivalents, per sample. The sequencer was an Illumina MiSeq. TRB rearrangements were amplified by multiplex PCR following a touch-down protocol, with the TRB-A and TRB-B primer pools mixed in one tube. TCRdb reprocessed the reads, so every CDR3 protein sequence counts as one entry and DNA is not shown. The sample's records list some 1,600 distinct CDR3 sequences. Of the sample, 8% to 9% is held by the ten largest clones. These data were also filed under a second study, of T cell repertoires in aging, cancer and after chemotherapy.

The material sequenced was peripheral blood. The source of these receptors is a human donor in good health.

The genes are TRBV5-6 and TRBJ2-2; no DNA is available, so the TRBD1 call from TCRdb remains unchecked. CDR1 and CDR2 (germline): SGHDT, YYEEEE. This CDR3 spans 14 amino acids. The CDR3 spells CASSPAGDTGELFF.

Measured by frequency, this clonotype is medium-sized. This CDR3 is CASSYKGENTGELFF. The chain links TRBV6-2 or TRBV6-3 to TRBJ2-2; TCRdb calls TRBD1, which cannot be checked without DNA. The germline V gene has CDR1 MNHEY and CDR2 SVGEGT. The CDR3 has 15 amino acids.

The V call is TRBV6-2 or TRBV6-3, the J call TRBJ1-2; TCRdb names TRBD1, which stays unverified in the absence of DNA. CDR1 and CDR2 (germline): MNHEY, SVGEGT. This CDR3 spans 14 amino acids. CDR3 region: CAITDRGRTYGYTF.

This clonotype is called medium-sized based on its frequency. The chain links TRBV18 to TRBJ1-4. This CDR3 is 14 amino acids long. CDR1 is KGHSH, CDR2 LQKENI, per germline. The CDR3 is CASSRQAINEGLFF.

This clonotype ranks as large in terms of frequency. V and J are TRBV18 and TRBJ2-1; the TCRdb D gene call, TRBD2, has no DNA to confirm it. This CDR3 is built from 13 residues. Germline V gene sequence: CDR1 KGHSH, CDR2 LQKENI. CDR3 residues: CASSPPSGNEQFF.

This clonotype shows up as large by frequency. CDR3 sequence: CASSLRTGATEGYTF. The rearrangement links TRBV5-4 to TRBJ1-2; TCRdb designates TRBD1, a call that cannot be tested without DNA. Germline-derived CDR1 and CDR2 are SGHNT and YYREEE (reference sequence). CDR3 length: 15 residues.

This clonotype is deemed large by its frequency. This sequence joins TRBV19 and TRBJ2-7; TCRdb's D gene call, TRBD2, goes unchecked for lack of DNA. The CDR3 length is 13 residues. Per germline, CDR1 LNHDA and CDR2 SQIVND (reference sequence). The CDR3 loop reads CASTPGAAGEQYF. Together with reference TRBV19 and TRBJ2-7, the CDR3 gives the full variable domain: DGGITQSPKYLFRKEGQNVTLSCEQNLNHDAMYWYRQDPGQGLRLIYYSQIVNDFQKGDIAEGYSVSREKKESFPLTVTSAQKNPTAFYLCASTPGAAGEQYFGPGTRLTVT.

This chain joins TRBV2 and TRBJ2-7. The germline V gene has CDR1 SNHLY and CDR2 FYNNEI. CDR3 length: 14 amino acids. The chain's CDR3 is CASSETSSGYEQYF.

This clonotype is called medium-sized (0.01 to 0.1%) based on its frequency. The chain combines TRBV20-1 with TRBJ1-2; the TCRdb call, TRBD1, lacks DNA for checking. Per germline, CDR1 DFQATT and CDR2 SNEGSKA (reference sequence). The CDR3 is 12 residues long. The CDR3 region is CSAPGENYGYTF.

This clonotype is labeled medium-sized based on frequency. CDR3 sequence reads: CASSLKVFSYEQYF. The chain has TRBV5-6 and TRBJ2-7. Germline CDR1 reads SGHDT; CDR2 reads YYEEEE. The CDR3 is 14 residues long.

The J gene is TRBJ2-5, the V gene TRBV6-2 or TRBV6-3; TCRdb reports TRBD1, a call that lacks DNA to check it against. This CDR3 has 15 residues. Germline CDR1 MNHEY, CDR2 SVGEGT. This CDR3 is CASTYRTGPQETQYF.

This clonotype is identified as medium-sized from frequency. This chain links TRBV12-3 or TRBV12-4 with TRBJ1-2; TCRdb lists TRBD1, though no DNA is available to test this call. The CDR3 covers 11 residues. The CDR3: CASQGFYGYTF.

Judged by frequency, this clonotype is medium-sized. The chain employs TRBV10-3 and TRBJ1-2; TCRdb designates TRBD1, a call that cannot be tested without DNA. Germline lookup yields CDR1 ENHRY and CDR2 SYGVKD. This CDR3 region has 17 residues. CDR3 sequence: CAISESLIRDRGWSYTF.

The CDR3 protein is CASRVGDEKLFF. This sequence joins TRBV28 and TRBJ1-4; TCRdb returns TRBD1, unconfirmable since there is no DNA. The germline gives CDR1 MDHEN, CDR2 SYDVKM. There are 12 residues in the CDR3.